This is a list of T cell receptor beta chains from one sample in a study of blood T cell repertoires in COVID-19. Generated by immunoSEQ multiplex PCR, the TCRdb table keeps only in-frame clones and is missing some. The sample holds about 190,000 clones, about 80% seen once. Specimen: peripheral blood. These receptors all stem from a man aged 55 to 70 with acute or convalescent COVID-19. Each CDR3 is given with its conserved first and last residue. Each record gives: CDR3 protein, CDR3 DNA, V gene, D gene, J gene. D genes are given only for firm matches.

CDR3 protein: CASSVAPTHGSSEQFF; CDR3 DNA: TGTGCCAGCAGCGTAGCACCCACGCACGGGAGTTCTGAGCAGTTCTTC; V gene: TRBV9; D gene: NA; J gene: TRBJ2-1
CDR3 protein: CASSQDYGLVAFF; CDR3 DNA: TGCGCCAGCAGCCAAGATTATGGCCTAGTAGCTTTCTTT; V gene: TRBV4-1; D gene: NA; J gene: TRBJ1-1
CDR3 protein: CASSSELGQYF; CDR3 DNA: TGTGCCAGCAGTTCTGAACTAGGTCAGTACTTC; V gene: TRBV6-5; D gene: NA; J gene: TRBJ2-7
CDR3 protein: CASSFTVGDTTGGYTF; CDR3 DNA: TGTGCCAGCAGCTTTACGGTGGGGGACACCACCGGGGGCTACACCTTC; V gene: TRBV7-9; D gene: NA; J gene: TRBJ1-2
CDR3 protein: CASSFQRGNTIYF; CDR3 DNA: TGTGCCAGCAGCTTCCAGCGGGGAAACACCATATATTTT; V gene: TRBV5-8; D gene: NA; J gene: TRBJ1-3
CDR3 protein: CASSMGGRNEQFF; CDR3 DNA: TGTGCCAGTAGTATGGGGGGTAGGAATGAGCAGTTCTTC; V gene: TRBV19; D gene: NA; J gene: TRBJ2-1
CDR3 protein: CATSDPKTGGSEAFF; CDR3 DNA: TGTGCCACCAGTGATCCGAAGACAGGGGGCTCTGAAGCTTTCTTT; V gene: TRBV24-1; D gene: TRBD1; J gene: TRBJ1-1
CDR3 protein: CASSDSFLGSNQPQHF; CDR3 DNA: TGTGCCAGCAGTGACTCGTTTCTAGGTAGCAATCAGCCCCAGCATTTT; V gene: TRBV6-4; D gene: NA; J gene: TRBJ1-5
CDR3 protein: CASSLGQSYEQYF; CDR3 DNA: TGTGCCAGCAGTTTGGGGCAGTCCTACGAGCAGTACTTC; V gene: TRBV12-3/TRBV12-4; D gene: NA; J gene: TRBJ2-7
CDR3 protein: CASSPGYGYTF; CDR3 DNA: TGTGCCAGCAGTCCAGGCTATGGCTACACCTTC; V gene: TRBV12-3/TRBV12-4; D gene: NA; J gene: TRBJ1-2